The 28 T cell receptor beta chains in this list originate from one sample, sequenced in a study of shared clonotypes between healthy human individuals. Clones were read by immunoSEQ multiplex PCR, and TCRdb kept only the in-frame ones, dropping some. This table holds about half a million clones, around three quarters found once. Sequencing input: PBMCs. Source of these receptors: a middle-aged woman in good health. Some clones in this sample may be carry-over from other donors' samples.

As DNA, the CDR3 is TGTGCCAGTAGTATCCAGGGTACCTACGAGCAGTACTTC. Protein product: CASSIQGTYEQYF. The chain uses TRBV19 and TRBJ2-7; tentative D call: TRBD1 (5 bases). Germline values: CDR1 LNHDA, CDR2 SQIVND (reference sequence). V was cut by 3 bases and J by 2 bases, with 8 bases left in between. This CDR3 spans 13 amino acids. The variable domain in full, with the rest retrieved from reference TRBV19 and TRBJ2-7, is DGGITQSPKYLFRKEGQNVTLSCEQNLNHDAMYWYRQDPGQGLRLIYYSQIVNDFQKGDIAEGYSVSREKKESFPLTVTSAQKNPTAFYLCASSIQGTYEQYFGPGTRLTVT.

This CDR3 is CASSLSMDHYNEQFF. CDR3 DNA sequence: TGTGCCAGCAGTTTATCCATGGACCATTACAATGAGCAGTTCTTC. V is TRBV27 and J is TRBJ2-1, with no clear D. The CDR3 extends over 15 amino acids. The germline V gene encodes CDR1 MNHEY and CDR2 SMNVEV (reference sequence). Trimming removed 0 bases from V and 4 bases from J, with 10 bases in between.

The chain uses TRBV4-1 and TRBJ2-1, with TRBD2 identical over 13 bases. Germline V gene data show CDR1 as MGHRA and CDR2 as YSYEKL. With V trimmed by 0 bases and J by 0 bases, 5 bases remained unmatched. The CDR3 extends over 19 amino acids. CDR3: CASSQELLAGGSSYNEQFF. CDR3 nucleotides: TGCGCCAGCAGCCAAGAGTTACTAGCGGGGGGGAGCTCCTACAATGAGCAGTTCTTC.

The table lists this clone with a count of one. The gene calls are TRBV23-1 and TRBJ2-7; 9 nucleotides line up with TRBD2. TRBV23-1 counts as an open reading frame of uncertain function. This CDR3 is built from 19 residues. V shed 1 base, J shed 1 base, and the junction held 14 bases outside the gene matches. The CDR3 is CASSQFGGFGLAGSYEQYF. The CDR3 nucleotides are TGCGCCAGCAGTCAATTTGGGGGGTTTGGGCTAGCGGGATCCTACGAGCAGTACTTC.

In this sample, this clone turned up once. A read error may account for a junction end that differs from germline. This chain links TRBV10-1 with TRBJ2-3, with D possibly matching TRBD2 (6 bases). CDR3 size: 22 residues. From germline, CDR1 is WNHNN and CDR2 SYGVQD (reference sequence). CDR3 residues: CASSERPQSREEGGMMADTQYF. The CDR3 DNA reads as TGCGCCAGTAGTGAACGGCCCCAATCTAGGGAGGAAGGCGGGATGATGGCAGATACGCAGTATTTT.

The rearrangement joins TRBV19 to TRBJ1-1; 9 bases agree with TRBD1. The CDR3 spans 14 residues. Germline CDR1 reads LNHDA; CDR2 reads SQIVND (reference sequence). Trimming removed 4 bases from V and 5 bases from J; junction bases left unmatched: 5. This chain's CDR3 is CASSTDRGRTEAFF. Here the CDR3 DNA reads TGTGCCAGTAGTACCGACAGGGGGAGAACTGAAGCTTTCTTT.

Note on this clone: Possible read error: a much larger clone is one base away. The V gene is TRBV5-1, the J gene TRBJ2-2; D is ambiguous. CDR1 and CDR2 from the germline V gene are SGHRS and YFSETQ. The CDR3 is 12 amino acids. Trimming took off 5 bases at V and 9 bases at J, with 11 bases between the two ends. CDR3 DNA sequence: TGCGCCAGCAGGGTGAATGGCTGGGAGCTGTTTTTT. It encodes CASRVNGWELFF. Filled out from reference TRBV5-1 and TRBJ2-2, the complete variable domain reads KAGVTQTPRYLIKTRGQQVTLSCSPISGHRSVSWYQQTPGQGLQFLFEYFSETQRNKGNFPGRFSGRQFSNSRSEMNVSTLELGDSALYLCASRVNGWELFFGEGSRLTVL.

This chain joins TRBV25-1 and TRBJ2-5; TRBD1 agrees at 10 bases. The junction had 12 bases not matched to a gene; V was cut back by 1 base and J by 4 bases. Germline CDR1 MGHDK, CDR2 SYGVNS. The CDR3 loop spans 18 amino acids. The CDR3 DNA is TGTGCCAGCAGTGAATTCTTGTTAGGACAGGGGGTTCCAGAGACCCAGTACTTC. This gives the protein CASSEFLLGQGVPETQYF.

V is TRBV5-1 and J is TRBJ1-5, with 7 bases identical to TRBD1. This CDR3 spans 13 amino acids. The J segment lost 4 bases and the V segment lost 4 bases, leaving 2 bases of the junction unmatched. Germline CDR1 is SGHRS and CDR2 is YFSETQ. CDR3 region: CASSTGANQPQHF. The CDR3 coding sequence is TGCGCCAGCAGCACAGGGGCTAATCAGCCCCAGCATTTT.

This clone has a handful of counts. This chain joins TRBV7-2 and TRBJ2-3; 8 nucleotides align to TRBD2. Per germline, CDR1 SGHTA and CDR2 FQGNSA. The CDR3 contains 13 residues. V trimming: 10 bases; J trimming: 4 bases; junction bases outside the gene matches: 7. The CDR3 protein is CATPGTRADTQYF. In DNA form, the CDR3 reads TGTGCCACCCCAGGGACTAGAGCAGATACGCAGTATTTT.

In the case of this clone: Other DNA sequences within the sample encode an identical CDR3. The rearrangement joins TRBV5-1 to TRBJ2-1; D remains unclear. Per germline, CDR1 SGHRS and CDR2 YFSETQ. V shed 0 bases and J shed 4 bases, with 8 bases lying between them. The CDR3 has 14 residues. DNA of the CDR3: TGCGCCAGCAGCTTGGAGGCCACATACAATGAGCAGTTCTTC. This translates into CASSLEATYNEQFF. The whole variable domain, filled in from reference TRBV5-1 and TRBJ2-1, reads KAGVTQTPRYLIKTRGQQVTLSCSPISGHRSVSWYQQTPGQGLQFLFEYFSETQRNKGNFPGRFSGRQFSNSRSEMNVSTLELGDSALYLCASSLEATYNEQFFGPGTRLTVL.

The CDR3: CASSLRQGMYEQYF. The CDR3, as DNA: TGTGCCAGCAGCTTGAGGCAGGGGATGTACGAGCAGTACTTC. This chain connects TRBV7-9 to TRBJ2-7; tentatively, D is TRBD1 (6 bases). Germline CDR1 reads SEHNR; CDR2 reads FQNEAQ (reference sequence). V lost 3 bases and J 4 bases, leaving 13 bases between the germline ends. The CDR3 is made up of 14 amino acids.

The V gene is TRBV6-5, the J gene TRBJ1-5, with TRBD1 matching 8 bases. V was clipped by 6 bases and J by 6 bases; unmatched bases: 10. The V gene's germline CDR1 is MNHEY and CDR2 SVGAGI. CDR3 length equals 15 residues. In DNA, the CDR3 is TGTGCCAGCAGCCCGACAGGGGTGATGGGTCAGCCCCAGCATTTT. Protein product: CASSPTGVMGQPQHF.

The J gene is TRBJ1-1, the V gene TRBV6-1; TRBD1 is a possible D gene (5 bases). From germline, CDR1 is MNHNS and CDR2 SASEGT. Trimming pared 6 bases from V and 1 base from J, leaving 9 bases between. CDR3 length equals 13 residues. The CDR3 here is CASRQDENTEAFF. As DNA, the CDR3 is TGTGCCAGCAGACAGGACGAGAACACTGAAGCTTTCTTT.

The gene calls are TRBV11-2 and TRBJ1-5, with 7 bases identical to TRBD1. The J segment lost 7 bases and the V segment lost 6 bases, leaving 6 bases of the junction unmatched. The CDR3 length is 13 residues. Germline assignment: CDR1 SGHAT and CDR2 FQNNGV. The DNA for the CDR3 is TGTGCCAGCAGTTACAGGGGAGGCCAGCCCCAGCATTTT. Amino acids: CASSYRGGQPQHF.

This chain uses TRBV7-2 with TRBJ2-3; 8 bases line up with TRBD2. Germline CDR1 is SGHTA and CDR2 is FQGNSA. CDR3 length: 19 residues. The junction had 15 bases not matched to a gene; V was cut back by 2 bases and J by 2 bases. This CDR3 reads CASSLSFGLAGDSTDTQYF. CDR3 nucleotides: TGTGCCAGCAGCTTAAGTTTCGGGCTAGCGGGCGATTCCACAGATACGCAGTATTTT.

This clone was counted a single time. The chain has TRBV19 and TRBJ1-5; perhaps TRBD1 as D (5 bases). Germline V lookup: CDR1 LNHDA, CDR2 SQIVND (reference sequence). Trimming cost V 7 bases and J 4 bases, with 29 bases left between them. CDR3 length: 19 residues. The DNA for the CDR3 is TGTGCCAGTACAAAAGGGTCCAACAGGCAGATGAGGAAGAATCAGCCCCAGCATTTT. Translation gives CASTKGSNRQMRKNQPQHF.

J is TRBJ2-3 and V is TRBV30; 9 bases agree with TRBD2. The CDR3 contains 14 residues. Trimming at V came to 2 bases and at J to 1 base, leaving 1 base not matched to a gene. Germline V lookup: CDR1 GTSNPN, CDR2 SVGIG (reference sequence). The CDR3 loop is CAWSKREGTDTQYF. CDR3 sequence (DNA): TGTGCCTGGAGTAAGCGGGAGGGCACAGATACGCAGTATTTT.

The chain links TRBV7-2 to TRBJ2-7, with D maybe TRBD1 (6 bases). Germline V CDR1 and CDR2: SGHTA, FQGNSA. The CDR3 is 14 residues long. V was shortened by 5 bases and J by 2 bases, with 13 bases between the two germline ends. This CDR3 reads CASSPRRTAYEQYF. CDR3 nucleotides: TGTGCCAGCAGCCCGCGACGGACAGCCTACGAGCAGTACTTC.

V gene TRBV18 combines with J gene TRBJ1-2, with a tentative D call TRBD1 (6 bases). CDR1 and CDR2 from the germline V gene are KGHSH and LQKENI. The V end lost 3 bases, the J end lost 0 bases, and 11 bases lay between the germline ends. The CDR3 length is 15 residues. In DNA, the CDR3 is TGTGCCAGCTCACCTACGACAGGCTCTAACTATGGCTACACCTTC. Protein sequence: CASSPTTGSNYGYTF. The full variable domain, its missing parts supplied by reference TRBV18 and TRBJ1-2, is NAGVMQNPRHLVRRRGQEARLRCSPMKGHSHVYWYRQLPEEGLKFMVYLQKENIIDESGMPKERFSAEFPKEGPSILRIQQVVRGDSAAYFCASSPTTGSNYGYTFGSGTRLTVV.

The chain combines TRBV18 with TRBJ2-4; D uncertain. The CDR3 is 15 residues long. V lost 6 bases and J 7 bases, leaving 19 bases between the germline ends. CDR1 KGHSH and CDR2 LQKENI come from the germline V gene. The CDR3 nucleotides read TGTGCCAGCTCTACAAGTAGAACTCCCGAGAACATTCAGTACTTC. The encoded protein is CASSTSRTPENIQYF.

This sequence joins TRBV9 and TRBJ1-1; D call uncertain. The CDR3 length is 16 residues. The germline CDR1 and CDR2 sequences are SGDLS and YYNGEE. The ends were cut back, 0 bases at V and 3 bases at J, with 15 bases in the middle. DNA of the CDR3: TGTGCCAGCAGCGTAGACGGAACCCCAACTGACACTGAAGCTTTCTTT. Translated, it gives CASSVDGTPTDTEAFF.

CDR3: CAISPWRDTPYEQYF. The CDR3 DNA sequence: TGTGCCATCAGCCCCTGGCGGGATACACCCTACGAGCAGTACTTC. The chain couples TRBV10-3 to TRBJ2-5; a weak D match, TRBD2 (6 bases). The end of the DNA fits TRBJ2-7 better, so the J call may be wrong. CDR3 length equals 15 residues. CDR1 and CDR2 (germline): ENHRY, SYGVKD.

CDR3 in amino acids: CASSPRWGLEGVASYNEQFF. CDR3 coding DNA: TGTGCCAGCTCACCACGCTGGGGACTAGAGGGGGTGGCCTCCTACAATGAGCAGTTCTTC. The chain carries TRBV18 and TRBJ2-1; TRBD2 agrees at 8 bases. The germline gives CDR1 KGHSH, CDR2 LQKENI. V shed 1 base and J 0 bases; nucleotides not matched to a gene: 14. The CDR3 is 20 residues long.

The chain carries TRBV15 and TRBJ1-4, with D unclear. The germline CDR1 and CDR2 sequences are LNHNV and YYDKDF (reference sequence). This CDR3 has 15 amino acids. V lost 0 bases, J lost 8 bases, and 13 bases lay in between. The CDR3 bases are TGTGCCACCAGCAGAGATCCTAAGAGTGAGGAAAAACTGTTTTTT. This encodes CATSRDPKSEEKLFF.

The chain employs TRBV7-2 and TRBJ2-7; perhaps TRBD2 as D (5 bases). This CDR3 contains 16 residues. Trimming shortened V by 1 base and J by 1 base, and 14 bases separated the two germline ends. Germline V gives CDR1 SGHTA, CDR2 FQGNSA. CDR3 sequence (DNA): TGTGCCAGCAGCTTAGTTCCGCGGGTCCTTTCCTACGAGCAGTACTTC. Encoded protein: CASSLVPRVLSYEQYF. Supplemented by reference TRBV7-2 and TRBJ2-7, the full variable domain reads GAGVSQSPSNKVTEKGKDVELRCDPISGHTALYWYRQSLGQGLEFLIYFQGNSAPDKSGLPSDRFSAERTGGSVSTLTIQRTQQEDSAVYLCASSLVPRVLSYEQYFGPGTRLTVT.

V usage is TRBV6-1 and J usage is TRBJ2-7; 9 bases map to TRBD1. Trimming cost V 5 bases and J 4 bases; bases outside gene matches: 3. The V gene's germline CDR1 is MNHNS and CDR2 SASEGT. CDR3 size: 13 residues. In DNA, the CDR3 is TGTGCCAGCAGTTTAGGGACAGGGTACGAGCAGTACTTC. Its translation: CASSLGTGYEQYF.

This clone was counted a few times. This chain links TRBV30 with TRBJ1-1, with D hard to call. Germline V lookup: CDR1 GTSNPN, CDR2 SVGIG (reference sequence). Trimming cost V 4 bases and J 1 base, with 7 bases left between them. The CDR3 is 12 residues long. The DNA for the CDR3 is TGTGCCTGGAAGCCCCGGAACACTGAAGCTTTCTTT. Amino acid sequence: CAWKPRNTEAFF.